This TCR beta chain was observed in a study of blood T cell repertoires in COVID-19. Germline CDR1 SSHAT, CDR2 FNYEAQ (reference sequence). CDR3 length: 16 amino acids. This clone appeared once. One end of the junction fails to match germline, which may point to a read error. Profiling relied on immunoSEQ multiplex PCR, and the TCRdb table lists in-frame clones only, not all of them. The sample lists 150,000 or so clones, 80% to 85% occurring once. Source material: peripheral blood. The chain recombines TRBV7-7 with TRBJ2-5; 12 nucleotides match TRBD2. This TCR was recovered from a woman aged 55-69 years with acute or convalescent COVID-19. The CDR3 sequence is CASRLELAGGPETQYF. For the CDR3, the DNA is TGTGCTAGCAGGCTGGAACTAGCGGGGGGCCCAGAGACCCAGTACTTC.